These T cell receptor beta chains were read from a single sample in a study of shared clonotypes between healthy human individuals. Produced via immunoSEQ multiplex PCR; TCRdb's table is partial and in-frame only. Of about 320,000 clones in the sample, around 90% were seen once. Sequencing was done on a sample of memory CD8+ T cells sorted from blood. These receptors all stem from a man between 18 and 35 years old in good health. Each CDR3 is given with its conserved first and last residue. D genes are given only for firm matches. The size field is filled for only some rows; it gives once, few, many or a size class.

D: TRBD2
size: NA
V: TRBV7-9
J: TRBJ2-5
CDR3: CASSLVTSEETQYF
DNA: TGTGCCAGCAGCTTAGTTACTAGCGAAGAGACCCAGTACTTC

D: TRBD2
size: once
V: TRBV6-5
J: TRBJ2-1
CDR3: CASSYGLADYNEQFF
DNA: TGTGCCAGCAGTTACGGACTAGCGGACTACAATGAGCAGTTCTTC

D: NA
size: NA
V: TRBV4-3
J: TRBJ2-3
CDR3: CASSQAPGLAADTQYF
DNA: TGCGCCAGCAGCCAAGCCCCGGGGCTAGCAGCAGATACGCAGTATTTT

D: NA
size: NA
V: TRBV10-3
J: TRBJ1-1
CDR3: CAISELGTHNGVNTEAFF
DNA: TGTGCCATCAGTGAGTTGGGTACGCACAATGGCGTGAACACTGAAGCTTTCTTT

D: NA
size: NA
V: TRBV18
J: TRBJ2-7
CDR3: CASSHSRRGVFYYEQYF
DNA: TGTGCCAGCTCACACAGCAGGCGGGGCGTATTCTACTACGAGCAGTACTTC

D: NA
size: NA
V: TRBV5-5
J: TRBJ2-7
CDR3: CASSLDPGSYEQYF
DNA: TGTGCCAGCAGCTTGGATCCGGGCTCCTACGAGCAGTACTTC

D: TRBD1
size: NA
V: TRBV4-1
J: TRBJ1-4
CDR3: CASSQRSGTGVEKLFF
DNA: TGCGCCAGCAGCCAGAGGTCCGGGACAGGGGTTGAAAAACTGTTTTTT

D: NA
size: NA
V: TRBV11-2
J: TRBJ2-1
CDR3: CASSLEDSYNEQFF
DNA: TGTGCCAGCAGCTTAGAGGACAGCTACAATGAGCAGTTCTTC

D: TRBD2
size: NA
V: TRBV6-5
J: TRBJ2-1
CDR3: CASSPLAEYNEQFF
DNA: TGTGCCAGCAGTCCGCTAGCGGAATACAATGAGCAGTTCTTC

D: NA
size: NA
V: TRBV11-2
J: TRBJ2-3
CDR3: CASSPVGTLSVDTQYF
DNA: TGTGCCAGCAGCCCCGTTGGGACTCTTAGTGTAGATACGCAGTATTTT

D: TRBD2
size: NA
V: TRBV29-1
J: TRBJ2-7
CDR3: CSVMGLATGEQYF
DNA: TGCAGCGTTATGGGACTAGCGACCGGCGAGCAGTACTTC

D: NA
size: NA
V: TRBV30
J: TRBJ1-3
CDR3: CAWSVMGSSGNTIYF
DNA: TGTGCCTGGAGTGTAATGGGGAGCTCTGGAAACACCATATATTTT

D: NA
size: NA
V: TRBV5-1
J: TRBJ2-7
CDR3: CASSVIGGPSNEQYF
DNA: TGCGCCAGCAGCGTTATAGGGGGTCCCAGCAACGAGCAGTACTTC

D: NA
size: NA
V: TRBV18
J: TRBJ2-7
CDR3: CASSPPLRAGYEQYF
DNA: TGTGCCAGCTCACCACCTCTCAGGGCAGGGTACGAGCAGTACTTC

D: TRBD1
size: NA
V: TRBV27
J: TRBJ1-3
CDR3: CASSSRQGERNTIYF
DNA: TGTGCCAGCAGTAGCCGACAGGGCGAGAGGAACACCATATATTTT

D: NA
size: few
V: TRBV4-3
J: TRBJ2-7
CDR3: CASSQAVSYEQYF
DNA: TGCGCCAGCAGCCAAGCGGTTTCCTACGAGCAGTACTTC

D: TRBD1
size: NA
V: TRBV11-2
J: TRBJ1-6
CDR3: CASSIRTGGAYNSPLHF
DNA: TGTGCCAGCAGCATAAGGACAGGGGGCGCCTATAATTCACCCCTCCACTTT

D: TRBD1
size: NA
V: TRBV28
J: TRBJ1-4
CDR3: CASSPWTGFNEKLFF
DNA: TGTGCCAGCAGTCCTTGGACAGGGTTTAATGAAAAACTGTTTTTT

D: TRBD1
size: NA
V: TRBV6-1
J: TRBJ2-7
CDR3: CASSEGNRGLYEQYF
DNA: TGTGCCAGCAGTGAAGGCAACAGGGGGCTCTACGAGCAGTACTTC

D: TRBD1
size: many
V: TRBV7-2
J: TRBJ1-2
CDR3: CASSADRGDYGYTF
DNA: TGTGCCAGCAGCGCCGACAGGGGTGACTATGGCTACACCTTC